This T cell receptor (beta chain) stems from a study of beta chain features in type 1 diabetes. Germline assignment: CDR1 SGHTA and CDR2 FQGNSA. The CDR3 has 16 residues. The J segment lost 7 bases and the V segment lost 0 bases, leaving 6 bases of the junction unmatched. Study results and limitations: Significant though moderate, a shortening of TCRB CDR3s appeared in all four CD4+ subsets of Type 1 diabetes patients.

This clone was counted only a few times. What it binds is unknown. cDNA synthesis used the whole RNA isolate, giving expressed TCRB sequences. Sequenced by immunoSEQ multiplex PCR; TCRdb stores in-frame clones only, minus some. The sample consists of more than 550,000 clones, 11% to 15% of them appearing once. The chain carries TRBV7-2 and TRBJ2-1, with 10 positions matching TRBD2. The receptor comes from a young man with type 1 diabetes. The specimen sequenced was naive CD4+ T cells from blood. The CDR3 DNA reads TGTGCCAGCAGCTTAGCCAGCGGGGGGGTCTGGAATGAGCAGTTCTTC. The encoded protein is CASSLASGGVWNEQFF. Filled out from reference TRBV7-2 and TRBJ2-1, the complete variable domain reads GAGVSQSPSNKVTEKGKDVELRCDPISGHTALYWYRQSLGQGLEFLIYFQGNSAPDKSGLPSDRFSAERTGGSVSTLTIQRTQQEDSAVYLCASSLASGGVWNEQFFGPGTRLTVL.